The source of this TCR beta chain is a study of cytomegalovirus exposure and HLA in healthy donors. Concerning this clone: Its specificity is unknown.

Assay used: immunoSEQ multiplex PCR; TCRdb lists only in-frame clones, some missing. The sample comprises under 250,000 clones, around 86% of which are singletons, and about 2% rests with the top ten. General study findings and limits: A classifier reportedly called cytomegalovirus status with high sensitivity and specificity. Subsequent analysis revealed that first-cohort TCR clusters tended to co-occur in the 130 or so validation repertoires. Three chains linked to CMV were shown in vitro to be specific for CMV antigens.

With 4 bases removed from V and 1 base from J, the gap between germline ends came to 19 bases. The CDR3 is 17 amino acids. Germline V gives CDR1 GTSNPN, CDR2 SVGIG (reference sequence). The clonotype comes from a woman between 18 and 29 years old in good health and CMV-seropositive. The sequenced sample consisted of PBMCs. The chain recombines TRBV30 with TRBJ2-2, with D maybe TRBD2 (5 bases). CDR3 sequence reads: CAWTIRRGRLNTGELFF. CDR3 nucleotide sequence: TGTGCCTGGACGATACGCCGAGGGAGATTGAACACCGGGGAGCTGTTTTTT. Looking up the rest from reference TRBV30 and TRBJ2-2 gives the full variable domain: SQTIHQWPATLVQPVGSPLSLECTVEGTSNPNLYWYRQAAGRGLQLLFYSVGIGQISSEVPQNLSASRPQDRQFILSSKKLLLSDSGFYLCAWTIRRGRLNTGELFFGEGSRLTVL.